This TCR beta chain stems from a study of blood T cell repertoires in COVID-19. CDR3 size: 16 residues. After removal of 5 bases from V and 3 bases from J, the junction contained 7 bases not matched to a gene. Germline V lookup: CDR1 SGHNT, CDR2 YENEEA. Study processing details: Nucleated cell counts were estimated from reference gene primer amplification. Method: immunoSEQ multiplex PCR; TCRdb's copy keeps in-frame clones and lacks some. V, J and clone size derive from that table, while D and trimming were established from the DNA sequence. The table has approximately 300,000 clones, roughly 89% seen once.

The chain combines TRBV11-3 with TRBJ2-1, with 10 nucleotides matching TRBD2. The TCR was taken from a man aged 55-75 years who had recovered from COVID-19. Sequenced: PBMCs or T cells enriched from blood (not recorded which). The CDR3 loop reads CASSASGRGHYNEQFF. The CDR3 region has the DNA TGTGCCAGCAGCGCGAGCGGGAGGGGGCACTACAATGAGCAGTTCTTC.